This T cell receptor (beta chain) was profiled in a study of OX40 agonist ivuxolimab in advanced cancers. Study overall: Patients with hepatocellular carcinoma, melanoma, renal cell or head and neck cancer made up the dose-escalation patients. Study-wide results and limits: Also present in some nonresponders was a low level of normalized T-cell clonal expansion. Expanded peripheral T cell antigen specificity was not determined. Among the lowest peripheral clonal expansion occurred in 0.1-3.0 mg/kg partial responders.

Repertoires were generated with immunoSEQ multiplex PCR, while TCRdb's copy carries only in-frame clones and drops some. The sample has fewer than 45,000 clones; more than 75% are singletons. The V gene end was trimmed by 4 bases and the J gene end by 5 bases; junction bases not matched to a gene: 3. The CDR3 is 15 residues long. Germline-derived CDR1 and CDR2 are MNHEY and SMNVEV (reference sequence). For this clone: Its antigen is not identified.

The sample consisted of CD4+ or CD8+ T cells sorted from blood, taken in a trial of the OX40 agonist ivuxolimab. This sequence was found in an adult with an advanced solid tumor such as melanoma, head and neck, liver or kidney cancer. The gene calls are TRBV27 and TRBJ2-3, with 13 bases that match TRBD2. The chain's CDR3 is CASSWGTSGIDTQYF. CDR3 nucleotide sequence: TGTGCCAGCAGTTGGGGGACTAGCGGGATAGATACGCAGTATTTT.